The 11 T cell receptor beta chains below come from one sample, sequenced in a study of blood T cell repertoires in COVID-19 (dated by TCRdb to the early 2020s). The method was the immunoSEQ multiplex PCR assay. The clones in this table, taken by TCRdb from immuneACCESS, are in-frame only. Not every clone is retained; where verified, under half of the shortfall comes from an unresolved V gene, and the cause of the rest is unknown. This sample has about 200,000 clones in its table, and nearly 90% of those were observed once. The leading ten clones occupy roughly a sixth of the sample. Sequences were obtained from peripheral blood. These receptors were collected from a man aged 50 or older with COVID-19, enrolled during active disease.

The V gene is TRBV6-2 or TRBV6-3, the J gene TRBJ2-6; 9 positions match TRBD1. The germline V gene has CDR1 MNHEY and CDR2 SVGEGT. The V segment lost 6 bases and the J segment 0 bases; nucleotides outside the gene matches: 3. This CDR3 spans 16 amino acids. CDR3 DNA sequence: TGTGCCAGCAGCTTGACAGGGGGCTCTGGGGCCAACGTCCTGACTTTC. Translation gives CASSLTGGSGANVLTF.

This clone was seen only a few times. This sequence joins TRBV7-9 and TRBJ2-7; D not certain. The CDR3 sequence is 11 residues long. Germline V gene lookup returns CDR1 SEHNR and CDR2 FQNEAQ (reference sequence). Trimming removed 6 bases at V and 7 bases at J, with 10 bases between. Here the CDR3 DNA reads TGTGCCAGCAGTCTACTTCTGGAGCAGTACTTC. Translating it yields CASSLLLEQYF.

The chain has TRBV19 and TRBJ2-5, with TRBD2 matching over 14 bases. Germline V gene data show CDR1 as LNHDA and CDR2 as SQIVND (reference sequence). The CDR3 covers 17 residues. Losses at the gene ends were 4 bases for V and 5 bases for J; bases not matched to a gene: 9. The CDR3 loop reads CASSSPTSGGALETQYF. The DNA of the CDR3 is TGTGCCAGTAGTAGCCCGACTAGCGGGGGGGCCTTGGAGACCCAGTACTTC.

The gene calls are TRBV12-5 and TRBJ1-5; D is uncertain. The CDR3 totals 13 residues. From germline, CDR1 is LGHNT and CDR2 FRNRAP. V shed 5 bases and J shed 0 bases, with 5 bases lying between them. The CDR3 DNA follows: TGTGCTAGTGGTGAGTATAGCAATCAGCCCCAGCATTTT. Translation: CASGEYSNQPQHF.

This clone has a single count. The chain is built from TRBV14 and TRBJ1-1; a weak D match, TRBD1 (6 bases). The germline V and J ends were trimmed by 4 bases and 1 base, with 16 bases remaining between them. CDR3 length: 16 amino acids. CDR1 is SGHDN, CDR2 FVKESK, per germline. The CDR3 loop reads CASSPWGRGGNTEAFF. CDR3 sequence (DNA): TGTGCCAGCAGCCCCTGGGGGCGCGGGGGGAACACTGAAGCTTTCTTT.

DNA of the CDR3: TGTGCCAGCAGCGCCATTACGTGGACAGCCTCCTATGGCTACACCTTC. It specifies CASSAITWTASYGYTF. The chain links TRBV7-6 to TRBJ1-2, with D maybe TRBD1 (6 bases). Germline assignment: CDR1 SGHVS and CDR2 FNYEAQ. The V end lost 5 bases, the J end lost 4 bases, and 20 bases lay between the germline ends. This CDR3 spans 16 amino acids.

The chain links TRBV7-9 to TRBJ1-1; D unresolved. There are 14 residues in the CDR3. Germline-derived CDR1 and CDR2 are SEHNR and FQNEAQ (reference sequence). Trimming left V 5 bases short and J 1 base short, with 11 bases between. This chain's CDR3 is CASSPDGRNTEAFF. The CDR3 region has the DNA TGTGCCAGCAGCCCAGACGGGAGGAACACTGAAGCTTTCTTT.

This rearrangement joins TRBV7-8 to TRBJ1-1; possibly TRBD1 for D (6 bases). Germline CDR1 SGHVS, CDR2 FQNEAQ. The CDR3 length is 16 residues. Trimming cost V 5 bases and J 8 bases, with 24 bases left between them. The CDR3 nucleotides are TGTGCCAGCAGCACGAGACCCCCCGGGGGGCGGGAAGAAGCTTTCTTT. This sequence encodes CASSTRPPGGREEAFF.

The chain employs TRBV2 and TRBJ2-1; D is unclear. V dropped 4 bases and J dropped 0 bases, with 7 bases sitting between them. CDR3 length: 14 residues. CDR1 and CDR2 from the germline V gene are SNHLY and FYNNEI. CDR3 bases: TGTGCCAGCAGTGTAAGGAGCTCCTACAATGAGCAGTTCTTC. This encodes CASSVRSSYNEQFF.

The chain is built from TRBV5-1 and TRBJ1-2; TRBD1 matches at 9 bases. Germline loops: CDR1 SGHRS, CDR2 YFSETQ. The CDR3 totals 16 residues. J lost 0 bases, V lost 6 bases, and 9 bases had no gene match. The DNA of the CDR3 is TGCGCCAGCAACCTGGGGCGGGACAGGGCTAACTATGGCTACACCTTC. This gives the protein CASNLGRDRANYGYTF. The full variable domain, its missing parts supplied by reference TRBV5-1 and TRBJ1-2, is KAGVTQTPRYLIKTRGQQVTLSCSPISGHRSVSWYQQTPGQGLQFLFEYFSETQRNKGNFPGRFSGRQFSNSRSEMNVSTLELGDSALYLCASNLGRDRANYGYTFGSGTRLTVV.

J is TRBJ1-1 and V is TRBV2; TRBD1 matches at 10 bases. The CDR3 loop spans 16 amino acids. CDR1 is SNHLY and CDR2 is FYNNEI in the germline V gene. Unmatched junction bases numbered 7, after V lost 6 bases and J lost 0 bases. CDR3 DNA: TGTGCCAGCAGCCGGGACAGGGGTTCAATGAACACTGAAGCTTTCTTT. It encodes CASSRDRGSMNTEAFF.